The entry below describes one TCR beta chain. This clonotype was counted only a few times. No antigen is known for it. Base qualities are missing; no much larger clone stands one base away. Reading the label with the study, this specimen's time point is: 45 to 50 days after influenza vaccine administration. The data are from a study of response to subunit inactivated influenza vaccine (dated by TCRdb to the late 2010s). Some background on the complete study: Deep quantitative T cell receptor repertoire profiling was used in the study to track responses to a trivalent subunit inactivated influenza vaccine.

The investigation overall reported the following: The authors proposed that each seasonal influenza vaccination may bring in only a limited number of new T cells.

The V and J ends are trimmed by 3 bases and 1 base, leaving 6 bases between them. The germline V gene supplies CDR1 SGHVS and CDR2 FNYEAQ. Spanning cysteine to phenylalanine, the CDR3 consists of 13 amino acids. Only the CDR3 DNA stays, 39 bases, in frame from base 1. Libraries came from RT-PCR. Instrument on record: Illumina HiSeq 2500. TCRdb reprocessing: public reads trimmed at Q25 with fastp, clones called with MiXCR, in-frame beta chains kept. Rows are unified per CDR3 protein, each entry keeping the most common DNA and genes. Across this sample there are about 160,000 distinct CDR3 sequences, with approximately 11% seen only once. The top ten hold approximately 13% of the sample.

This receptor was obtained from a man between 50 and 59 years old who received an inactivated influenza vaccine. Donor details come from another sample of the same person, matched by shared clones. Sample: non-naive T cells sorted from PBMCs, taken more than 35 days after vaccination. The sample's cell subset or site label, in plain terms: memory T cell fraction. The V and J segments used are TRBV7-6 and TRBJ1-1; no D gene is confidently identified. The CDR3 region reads CASSLEQNTEAFF. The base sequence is TGTGCCAGCAGCTTGGAGCAGAACACTGAAGCTTTCTTT.